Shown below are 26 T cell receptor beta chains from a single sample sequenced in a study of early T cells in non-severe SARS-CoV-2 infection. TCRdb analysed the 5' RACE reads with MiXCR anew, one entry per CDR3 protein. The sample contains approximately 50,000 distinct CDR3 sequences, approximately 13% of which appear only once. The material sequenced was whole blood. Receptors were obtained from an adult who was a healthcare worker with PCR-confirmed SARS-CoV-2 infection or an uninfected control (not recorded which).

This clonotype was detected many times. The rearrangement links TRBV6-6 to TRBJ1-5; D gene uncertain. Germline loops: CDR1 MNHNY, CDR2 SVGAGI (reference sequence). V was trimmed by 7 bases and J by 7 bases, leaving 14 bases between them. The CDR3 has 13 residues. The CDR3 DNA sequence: TGTGCCAGCACCAACGGCTGGGGACAGCCCCAGCATTTT. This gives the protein CASTNGWGQPQHF.

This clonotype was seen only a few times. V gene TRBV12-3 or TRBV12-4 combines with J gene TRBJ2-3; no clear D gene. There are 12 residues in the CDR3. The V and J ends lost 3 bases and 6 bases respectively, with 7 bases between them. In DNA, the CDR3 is TGTGCCAGCAGTTTCTCCGCGGATACGCAGTATTTT. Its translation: CASSFSADTQYF.

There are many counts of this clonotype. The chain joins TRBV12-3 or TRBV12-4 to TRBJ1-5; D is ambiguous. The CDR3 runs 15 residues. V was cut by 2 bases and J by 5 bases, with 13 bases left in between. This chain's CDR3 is CASSLSGRDDQPQHF. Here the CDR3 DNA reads TGTGCCAGCAGTTTATCCGGACGGGATGATCAGCCCCAGCATTTT.

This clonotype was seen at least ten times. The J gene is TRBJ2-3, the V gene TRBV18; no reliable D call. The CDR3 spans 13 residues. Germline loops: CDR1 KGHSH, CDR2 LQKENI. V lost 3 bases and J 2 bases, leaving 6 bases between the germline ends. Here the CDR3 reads CASSPPPTDTQYF. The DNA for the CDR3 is TGTGCCAGCTCACCCCCGCCCACAGATACGCAGTATTTT.

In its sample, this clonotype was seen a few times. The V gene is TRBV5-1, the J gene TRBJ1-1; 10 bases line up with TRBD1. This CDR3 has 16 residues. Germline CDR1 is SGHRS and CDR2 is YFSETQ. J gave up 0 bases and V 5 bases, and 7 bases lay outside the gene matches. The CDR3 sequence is CASREGQGFMNTEAFF. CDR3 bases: TGCGCCAGCAGAGAGGGACAGGGGTTTATGAACACTGAAGCTTTCTTT.

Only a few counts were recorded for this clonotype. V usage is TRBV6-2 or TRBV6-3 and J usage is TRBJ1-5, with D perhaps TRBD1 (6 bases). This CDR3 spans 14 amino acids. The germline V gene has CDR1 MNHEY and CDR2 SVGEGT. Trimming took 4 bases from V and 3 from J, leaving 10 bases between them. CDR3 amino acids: CASSSSGANQPQHF. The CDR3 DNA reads TGTGCCAGCAGTTCCTCAGGGGCCAATCAGCCCCAGCATTTT.

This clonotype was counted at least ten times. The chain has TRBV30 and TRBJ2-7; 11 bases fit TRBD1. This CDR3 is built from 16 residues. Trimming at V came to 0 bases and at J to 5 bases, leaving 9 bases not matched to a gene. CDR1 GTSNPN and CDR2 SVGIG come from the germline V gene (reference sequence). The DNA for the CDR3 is TGTGCCTGGAGTGTAACACCGGGACAGGGGGACGACGAGCAGTACTTC. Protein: CAWSVTPGQGDDEQYF. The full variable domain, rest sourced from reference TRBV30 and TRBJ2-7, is SQTIHQWPATLVQPVGSPLSLECTVEGTSNPNLYWYRQAAGRGLQLLFYSVGIGQISSEVPQNLSASRPQDRQFILSSKKLLLSDSGFYLCAWSVTPGQGDDEQYFGPGTRLTVT.

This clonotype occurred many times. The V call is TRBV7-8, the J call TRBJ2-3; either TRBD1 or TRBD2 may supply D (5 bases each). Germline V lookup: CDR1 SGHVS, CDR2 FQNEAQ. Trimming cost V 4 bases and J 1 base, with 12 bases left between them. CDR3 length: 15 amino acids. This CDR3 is CASSSGQGGTDTQYF. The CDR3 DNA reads TGTGCCAGCAGCTCGGGGCAGGGCGGCACAGATACGCAGTATTTT.

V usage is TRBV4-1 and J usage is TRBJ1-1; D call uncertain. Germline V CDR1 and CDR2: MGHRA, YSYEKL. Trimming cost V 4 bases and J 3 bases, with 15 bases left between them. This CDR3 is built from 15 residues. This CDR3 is CASSRMDPRDTEAFF. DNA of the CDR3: TGCGCCAGCAGCCGCATGGACCCCCGGGACACTGAAGCTTTCTTT.

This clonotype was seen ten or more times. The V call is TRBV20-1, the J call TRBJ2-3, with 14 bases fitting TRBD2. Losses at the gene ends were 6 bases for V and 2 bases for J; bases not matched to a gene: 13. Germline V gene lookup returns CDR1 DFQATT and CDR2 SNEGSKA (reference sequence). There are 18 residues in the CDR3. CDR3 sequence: CSAIGTSGGWGPTDTQYF. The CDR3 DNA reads TGCAGTGCCATCGGGACTAGCGGGGGCTGGGGGCCCACAGATACGCAGTATTTT.

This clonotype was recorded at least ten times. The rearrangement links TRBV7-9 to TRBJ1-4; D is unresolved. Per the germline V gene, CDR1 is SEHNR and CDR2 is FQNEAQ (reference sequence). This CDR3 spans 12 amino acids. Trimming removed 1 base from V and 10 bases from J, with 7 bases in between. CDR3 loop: CASSLVPVKLFF. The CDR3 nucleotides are TGTGCCAGCAGCTTAGTTCCAGTAAAACTGTTTTTT.

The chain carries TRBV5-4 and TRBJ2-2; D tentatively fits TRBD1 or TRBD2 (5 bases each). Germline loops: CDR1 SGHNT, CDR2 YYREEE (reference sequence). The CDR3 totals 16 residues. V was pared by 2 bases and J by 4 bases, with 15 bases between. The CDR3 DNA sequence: TGTGCCAGCAGCTTACCCGGGACCGGCGGCACCGGGGAGCTGTTTTTT. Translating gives CASSLPGTGGTGELFF. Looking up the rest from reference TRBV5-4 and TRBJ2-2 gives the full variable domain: ETGVTQSPTHLIKTRGQQVTLRCSSQSGHNTVSWYQQALGQGPQFIFQYYREEENGRGNFPPRFSGLQFPNYSSELNVNALELDDSALYLCASSLPGTGGTGELFFGEGSRLTVL.

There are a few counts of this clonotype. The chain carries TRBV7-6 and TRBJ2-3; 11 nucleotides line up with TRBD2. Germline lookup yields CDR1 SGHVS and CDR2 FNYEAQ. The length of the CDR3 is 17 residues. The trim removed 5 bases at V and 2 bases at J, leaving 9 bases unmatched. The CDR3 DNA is TGTGCCAGCAGCCAGCGACCGGGACTAGCGGTCACAGATACGCAGTATTTT. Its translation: CASSQRPGLAVTDTQYF. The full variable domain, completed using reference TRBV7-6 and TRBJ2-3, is GAGVSQSPRYKVTKRGQDVALRCDPISGHVSLYWYRQALGQGPEFLTYFNYEAQQDKSGLPNDRFSAERPEGSISTLTIQRTEQRDSAMYRCASSQRPGLAVTDTQYFGPGTRLTVL.

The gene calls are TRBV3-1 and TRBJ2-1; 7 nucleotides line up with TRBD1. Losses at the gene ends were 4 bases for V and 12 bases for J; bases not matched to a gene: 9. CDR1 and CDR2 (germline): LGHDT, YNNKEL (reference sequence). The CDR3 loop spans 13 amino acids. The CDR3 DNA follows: TGTGCCAGCAGCCGGGACAGCCTTTTGGGGCAGTTCTTC. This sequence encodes CASSRDSLLGQFF.

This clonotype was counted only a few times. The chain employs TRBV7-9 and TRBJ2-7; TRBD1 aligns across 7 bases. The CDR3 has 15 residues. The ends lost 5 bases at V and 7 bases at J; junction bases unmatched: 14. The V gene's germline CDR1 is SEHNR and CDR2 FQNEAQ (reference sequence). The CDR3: CASSEAGGSPREQYF. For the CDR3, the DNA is TGTGCCAGCAGCGAAGCAGGGGGATCCCCTAGGGAGCAGTACTTC.

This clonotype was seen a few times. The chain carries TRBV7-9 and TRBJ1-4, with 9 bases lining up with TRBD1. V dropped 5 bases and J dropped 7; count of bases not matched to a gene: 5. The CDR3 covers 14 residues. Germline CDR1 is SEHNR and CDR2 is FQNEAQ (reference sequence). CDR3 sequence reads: CASSPQGQGEKLFF. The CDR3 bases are TGTGCCAGCAGCCCACAGGGACAGGGTGAAAAACTGTTTTTT.

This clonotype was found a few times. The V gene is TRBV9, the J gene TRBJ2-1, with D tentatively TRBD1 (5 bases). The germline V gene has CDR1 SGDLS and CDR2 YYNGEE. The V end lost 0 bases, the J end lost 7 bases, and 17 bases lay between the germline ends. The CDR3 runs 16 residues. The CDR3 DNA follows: TGTGCCAGCAGCGTAGCTGGGGTGAATTCAGGGAATGAGCAGTTCTTC. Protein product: CASSVAGVNSGNEQFF.

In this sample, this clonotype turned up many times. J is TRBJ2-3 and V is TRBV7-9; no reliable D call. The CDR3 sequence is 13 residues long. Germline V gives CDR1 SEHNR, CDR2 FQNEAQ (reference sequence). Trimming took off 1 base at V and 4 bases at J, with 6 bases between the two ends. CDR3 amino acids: CASSLGAPDTQYF. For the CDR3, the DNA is TGTGCCAGCAGCTTAGGGGCCCCAGATACGCAGTATTTT.

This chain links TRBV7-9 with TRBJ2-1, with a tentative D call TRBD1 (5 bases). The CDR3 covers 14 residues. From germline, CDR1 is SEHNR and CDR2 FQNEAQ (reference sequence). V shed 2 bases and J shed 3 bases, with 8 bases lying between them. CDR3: CASSLSRVYNEQFF. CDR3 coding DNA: TGTGCCAGCAGCTTATCCAGGGTCTACAATGAGCAGTTCTTC.

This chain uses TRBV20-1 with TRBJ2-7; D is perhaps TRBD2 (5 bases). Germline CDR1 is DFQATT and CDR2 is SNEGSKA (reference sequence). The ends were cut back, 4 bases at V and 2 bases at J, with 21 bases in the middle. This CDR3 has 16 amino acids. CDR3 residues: CSATSLGWSGAYEQYF. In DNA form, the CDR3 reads TGCAGTGCTACCTCGTTGGGGTGGAGCGGTGCCTACGAGCAGTACTTC.

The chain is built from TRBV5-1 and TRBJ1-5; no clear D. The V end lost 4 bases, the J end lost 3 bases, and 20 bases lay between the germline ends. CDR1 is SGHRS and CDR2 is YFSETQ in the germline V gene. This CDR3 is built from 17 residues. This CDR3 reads CASSLVPAEGFNQPQHF. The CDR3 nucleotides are TGCGCCAGCAGCCTCGTGCCAGCCGAAGGGTTCAATCAGCCCCAGCATTTT.

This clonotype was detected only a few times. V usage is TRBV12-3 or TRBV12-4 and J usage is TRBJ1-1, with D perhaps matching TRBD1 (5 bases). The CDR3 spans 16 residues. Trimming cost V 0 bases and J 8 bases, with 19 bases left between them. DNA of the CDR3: TGTGCCAGCAGTTTAGCAGGGACTTCGGCCTCGACGGAAGCTTTCTTT. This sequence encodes CASSLAGTSASTEAFF.

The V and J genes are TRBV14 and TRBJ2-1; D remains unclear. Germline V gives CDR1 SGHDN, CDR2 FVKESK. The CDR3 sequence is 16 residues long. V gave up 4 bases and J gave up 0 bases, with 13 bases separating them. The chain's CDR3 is CASSLPRLASYNEQFF. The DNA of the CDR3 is TGTGCCAGCAGCCTGCCCCGACTGGCCTCCTACAATGAGCAGTTCTTC.

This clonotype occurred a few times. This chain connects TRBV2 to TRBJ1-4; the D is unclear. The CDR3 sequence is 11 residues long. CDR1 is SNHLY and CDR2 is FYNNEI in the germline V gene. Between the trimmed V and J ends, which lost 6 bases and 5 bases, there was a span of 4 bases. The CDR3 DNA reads TGTGCCAGCAGCGAAAATGAAAAACTGTTTTTT. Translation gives CASSENEKLFF.

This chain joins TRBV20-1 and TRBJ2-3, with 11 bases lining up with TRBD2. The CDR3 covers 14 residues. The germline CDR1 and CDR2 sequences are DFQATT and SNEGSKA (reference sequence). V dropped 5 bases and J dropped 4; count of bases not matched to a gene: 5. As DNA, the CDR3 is TGCAGTGCTGGGACTAGCGGTAGCCCAGATACGCAGTATTTT. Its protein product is CSAGTSGSPDTQYF.

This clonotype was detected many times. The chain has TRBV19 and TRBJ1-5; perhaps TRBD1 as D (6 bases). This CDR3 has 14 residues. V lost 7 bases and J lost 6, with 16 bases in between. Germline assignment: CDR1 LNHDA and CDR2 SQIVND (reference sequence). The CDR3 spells CASTPRGGVQPQHF. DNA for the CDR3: TGTGCCAGTACCCCTAGGGGGGGGGTTCAGCCCCAGCATTTT.